This TCR beta chain was identified during a study of T cell responses to AZD1222 COVID-19 vaccine. Per the germline V gene, CDR1 is LGHNA and CDR2 is YNFKEQ. J gave up 2 bases and V 0 bases, and 4 bases lay outside the gene matches. The CDR3 totals 17 residues. The repertoire was sequenced with immunoSEQ multiplex PCR; TCRdb's copy has only in-frame clones and lacks some. Of some 200,000 clones listed, approximately 91% are singletons. Regarding this clone: Its target is not known.

Study-wide findings and caveats: Reports say nearly half of spike-specific TCRs go after unmutated variant regions. Just six people given AZD1222 tested seropositive at baseline. After two AZD1222 doses, spike-specific TCR breadth and depth rose versus day 0.

The sample was peripheral blood, taken on day 0 of AZD1222 vaccination. This TCR was sampled from an adult in good health. The J gene is TRBJ1-5, the V gene TRBV4-2; the match to TRBD1 covers 10 bases. CDR3 sequence reads: CASSQDGQGGGNQPQHF. CDR3 DNA: TGTGCCAGCAGCCAAGATGGACAGGGGGGTGGCAATCAGCCCCAGCATTTT.